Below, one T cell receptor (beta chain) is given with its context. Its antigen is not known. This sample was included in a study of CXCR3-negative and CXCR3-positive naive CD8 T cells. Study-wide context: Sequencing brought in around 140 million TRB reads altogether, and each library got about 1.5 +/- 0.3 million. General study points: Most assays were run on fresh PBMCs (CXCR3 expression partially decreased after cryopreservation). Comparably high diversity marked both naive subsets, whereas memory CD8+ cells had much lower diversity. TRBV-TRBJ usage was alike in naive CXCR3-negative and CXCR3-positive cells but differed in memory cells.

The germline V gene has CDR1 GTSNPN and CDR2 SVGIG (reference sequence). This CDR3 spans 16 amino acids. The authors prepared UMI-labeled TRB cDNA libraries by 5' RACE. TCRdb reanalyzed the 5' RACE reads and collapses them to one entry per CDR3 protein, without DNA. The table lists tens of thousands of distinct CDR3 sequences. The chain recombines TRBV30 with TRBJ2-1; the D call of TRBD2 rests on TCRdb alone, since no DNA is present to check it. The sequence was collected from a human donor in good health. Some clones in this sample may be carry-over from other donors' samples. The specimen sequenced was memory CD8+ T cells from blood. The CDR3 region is CAWSQGPAGSKNEQFF.